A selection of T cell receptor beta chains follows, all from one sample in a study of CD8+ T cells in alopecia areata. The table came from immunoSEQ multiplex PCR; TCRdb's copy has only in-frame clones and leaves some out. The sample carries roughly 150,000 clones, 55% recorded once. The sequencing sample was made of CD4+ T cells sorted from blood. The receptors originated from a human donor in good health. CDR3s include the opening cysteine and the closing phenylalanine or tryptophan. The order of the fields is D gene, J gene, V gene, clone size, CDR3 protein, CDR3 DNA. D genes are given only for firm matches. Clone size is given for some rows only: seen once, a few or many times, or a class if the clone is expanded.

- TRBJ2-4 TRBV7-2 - CASSFGSIQYF TGTGCCAGCAGCTTTGGATCCATTCAGTACTTC
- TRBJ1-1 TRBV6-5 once CASSYDPYMNTEAFF TGTGCCAGCAGTTACGATCCCTACATGAACACTGAAGCTTTCTTT
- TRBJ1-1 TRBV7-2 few CASSLHGQPNTEAFF TGTGCCAGCAGCCTCCATGGACAGCCGAACACTGAAGCTTTCTTT
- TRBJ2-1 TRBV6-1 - CASRYQVWDGNEQFF TGTGCCAGCAGGTACCAGGTATGGGATGGCAATGAGCAGTTCTTC
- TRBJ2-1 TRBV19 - CASRHSGGNEQFF TGTGCCAGTAGGCATTCCGGAGGCAATGAGCAGTTCTTC
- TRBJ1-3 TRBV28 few CASWGGEVDGNTIYF TGTGCCAGCTGGGGGGGAGAAGTGGATGGAAACACCATATATTTT
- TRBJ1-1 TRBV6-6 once CASSPTSGATEAFF TGTGCCAGCAGCCCGACTTCAGGGGCCACTGAAGCTTTCTTT
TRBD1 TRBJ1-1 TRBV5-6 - CASSFGQGNTEAFF TGTGCCAGCAGCTTCGGACAGGGGAACACTGAAGCTTTCTTT
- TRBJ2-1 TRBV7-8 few CASSTRTAYNEQFF TGTGCCAGCAGCACAAGGACAGCCTACAATGAGCAGTTCTTC
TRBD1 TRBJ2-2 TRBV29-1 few CSVRGQTNTGELFF TGCAGCGTTAGGGGACAGACGAACACCGGGGAGCTGTTTTTT
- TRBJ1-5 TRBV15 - CATSQTGWGSNQPQHF TGTGCCACCAGTCAGACAGGCTGGGGTAGCAATCAGCCCCAGCATTTT
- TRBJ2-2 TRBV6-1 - CASRRGLGSTGELFF TGTGCCAGCAGGAGGGGCCTTGGGTCCACCGGGGAGCTGTTTTTT
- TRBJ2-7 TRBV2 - CASSDLAVSYEQYF TGTGCCAGCAGTGATTTAGCGGTTTCCTACGAGCAGTACTTC
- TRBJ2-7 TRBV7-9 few CASSLAGGIYEQYF TGTGCCAGCAGCTTAGCTGGAGGAATCTACGAGCAGTACTTC
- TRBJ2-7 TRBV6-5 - CASSYGPEQYF TGTGCCAGCAGTTATGGTCCCGAGCAGTACTTC
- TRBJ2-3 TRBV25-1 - CASGLRTDTQYF TGTGCCAGCGGATTGCGCACAGATACGCAGTATTTT
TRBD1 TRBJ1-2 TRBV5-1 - CASSSRGQGNYGYTF TGCGCCAGCAGCTCCCGCGGACAGGGGAACTATGGCTACACCTTC
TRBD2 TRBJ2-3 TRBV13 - CASSVYSGRTHATQYF TGTGCCAGCAGCGTTTATAGCGGGAGGACGCACGCTACGCAGTATTTT
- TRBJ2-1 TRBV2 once CASSERSSYNEQFF TGTGCCAGCAGTGAAAGGAGCTCCTACAATGAGCAGTTCTTC
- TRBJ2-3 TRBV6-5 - CASSQSRDTQYF TGTGCCAGCAGCCAAAGCAGGGATACGCAGTATTTT
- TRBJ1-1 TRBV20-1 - CSAAGVGAFF TGCAGTGCAGCGGGTGTCGGGGCTTTCTTT
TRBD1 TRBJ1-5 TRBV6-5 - CASSRGTGDQPQHF TGTGCCAGCAGCCGAGGGACAGGAGATCAGCCCCAGCATTTT
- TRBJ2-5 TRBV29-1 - CSVRGAGETQYF TGCAGCGTTCGGGGGGCAGGAGAGACCCAGTACTTC
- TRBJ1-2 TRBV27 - CASSPHPSRTAYGYTF TGTGCCAGCAGCCCCCACCCCTCTCGGACGGCCTATGGCTACACCTTC
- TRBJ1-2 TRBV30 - CAWSVGGAGYGYTF TGTGCCTGGAGTGTCGGGGGCGCTGGGTATGGCTACACCTTC
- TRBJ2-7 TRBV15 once CATSRDLAEGYEQYF TGTGCCACCAGCAGAGACCTCGCGGAAGGTTACGAGCAGTACTTC
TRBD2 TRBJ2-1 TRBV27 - CASSSQREGLGNEQFF TGTGCCAGCAGTTCCCAGCGGGAGGGCCTAGGCAATGAGCAGTTCTTC
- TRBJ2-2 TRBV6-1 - CASRVAGELFF TGTGCCAGCCGGGTGGCCGGGGAGCTGTTTTTT
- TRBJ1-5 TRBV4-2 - CASSHDNQPQHF TGTGCCAGCAGCCACGACAATCAGCCCCAGCATTTT
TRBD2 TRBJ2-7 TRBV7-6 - CASSLGPSGNSYEQYF TGTGCCAGCAGCTTAGGGCCCAGCGGGAACTCCTACGAGCAGTACTTC
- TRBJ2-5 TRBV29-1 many CSVAGLAAETQYF TGCAGCGTTGCCGGACTGGCGGCAGAGACCCAGTACTTC
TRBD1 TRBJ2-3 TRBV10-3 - CAISGDRGKDTQYF TGTGCCATCAGTGGGGACAGGGGGAAGGATACGCAGTATTTT
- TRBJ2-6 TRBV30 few CAWSLAGGANVLTF TGTGCCTGGAGCCTGGCGGGTGGGGCCAACGTCCTGACTTTC
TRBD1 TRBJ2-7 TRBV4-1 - CASSQAPGTGTYEQYF TGCGCCAGCAGCCAAGCCCCCGGGACAGGTACCTACGAGCAGTACTTC
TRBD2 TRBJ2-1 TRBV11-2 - CASSPQRDGGNEQFF TGTGCCAGCAGCCCACAGCGGGATGGTGGGAATGAGCAGTTCTTC
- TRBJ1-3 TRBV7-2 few CASSLNGNTIYF TGTGCCAGCAGCCTAAATGGAAACACCATATATTTT
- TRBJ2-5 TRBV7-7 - CASSKRGGEQETQYF TGTGCCAGCAGCAAAAGGGGTGGGGAGCAAGAGACCCAGTACTTC
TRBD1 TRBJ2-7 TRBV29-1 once CSAGTGPYEQYF TGCAGCGCCGGGACAGGCCCATACGAGCAGTACTTC
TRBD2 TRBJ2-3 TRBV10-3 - CATEAGDSTDTQYF TGTGCCACCGAGGCGGGGGATAGCACAGATACGCAGTATTTT
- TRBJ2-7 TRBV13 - CASSRKTPPATYEQYF TGTGCCAGCAGCCGCAAGACACCACCTGCCACCTACGAGCAGTACTTC
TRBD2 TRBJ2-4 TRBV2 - CASIRTSGSPKNIQYF TGTGCCAGCATCCGGACTAGCGGGAGTCCAAAAAACATTCAGTACTTC
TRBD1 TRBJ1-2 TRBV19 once CASRTTGEYYGYTF TGTGCCAGCCGCACCACAGGGGAATACTATGGCTACACCTTC
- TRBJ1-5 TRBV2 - CASRADSGLSNQPQHF TGTGCCAGCAGGGCGGACAGCGGACTTAGCAATCAGCCCCAGCATTTT
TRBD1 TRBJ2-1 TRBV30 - CAWRGQGINEQFF TGTGCCTGGCGGGGACAGGGGATCAATGAGCAGTTCTTC
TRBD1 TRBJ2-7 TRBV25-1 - CASSPTGSTYEQYF TGTGCCAGCAGCCCGACAGGGTCCACCTACGAGCAGTACTTC
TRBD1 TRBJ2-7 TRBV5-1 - CASSLEGAKEQYF TGCGCCAGCAGCTTGGAGGGGGCGAAAGAGCAGTACTTC